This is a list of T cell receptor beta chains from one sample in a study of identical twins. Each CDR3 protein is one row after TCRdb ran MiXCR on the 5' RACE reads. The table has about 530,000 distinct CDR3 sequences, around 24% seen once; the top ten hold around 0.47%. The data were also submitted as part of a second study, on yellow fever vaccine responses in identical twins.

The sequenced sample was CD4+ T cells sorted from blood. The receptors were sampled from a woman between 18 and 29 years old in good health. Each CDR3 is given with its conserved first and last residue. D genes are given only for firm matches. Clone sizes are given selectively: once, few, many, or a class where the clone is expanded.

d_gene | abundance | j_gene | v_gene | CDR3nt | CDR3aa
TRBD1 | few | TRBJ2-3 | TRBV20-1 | TGCAGTGCTAGAGTGGAAGGGGGCGGAGATACGCAGTATTTT | CSARVEGGGDTQYF
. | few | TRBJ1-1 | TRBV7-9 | TGTGCCAGCAGCCTAGGGGCAACCAACACTGAAGCTTTCTTT | CASSLGATNTEAFF
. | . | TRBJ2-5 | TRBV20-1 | TGCAGTGCTAGAGACGCCCAAGAGACCCAGTACTTC | CSARDAQETQYF
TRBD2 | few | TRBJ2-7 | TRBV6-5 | TGTGCCAGCAGTTATGACCGAAGCGGGAGCTCCTACGAGCAGTACTTC | CASSYDRSGSSYEQYF
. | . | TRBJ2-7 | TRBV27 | TGTGCCAGCAGTCTAGAGTTGGGCTACGAGCAGTACTTC | CASSLELGYEQYF
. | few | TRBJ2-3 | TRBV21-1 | TGTGCCAGCAGCAGGACCGGGACTAGCCTCACAGATACGCAGTATTTT | CASSRTGTSLTDTQYF
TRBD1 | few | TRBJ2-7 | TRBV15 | TGTGCCACCAGCAGACGCGACAGGGGAATGTACGAGCAGTACTTC | CATSRRDRGMYEQYF
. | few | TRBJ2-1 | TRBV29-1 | TGCAGCACCATCTGGTTCGGGGGCTACAATGAGCAGTTCTTC | CSTIWFGGYNEQFF
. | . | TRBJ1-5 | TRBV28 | TGTGCCAGCAGCTATACAGGGAGCAATCAGCCCCAGCATTTT | CASSYTGSNQPQHF
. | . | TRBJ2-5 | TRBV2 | TGTGCCAGCAGTGAAGCGCTTCTTGGGGAATGGGAGACCCAGTACTTC | CASSEALLGEWETQYF
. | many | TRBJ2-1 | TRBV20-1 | TGCAGTGCTCCCAGAGAATTAAGCTCCTACAATGAGCAGTTCTTC | CSAPRELSSYNEQFF
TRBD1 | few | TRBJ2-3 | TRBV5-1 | TGCGCCAGCAGCAAGGGACAGGGGCGCCCAGATACGCAGTATTTT | CASSKGQGRPDTQYF
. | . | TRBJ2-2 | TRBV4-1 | TGCGCCAGCAGCCAAGGAGGGGGTGGTGTGAAGACCGGGGAGCTGTTTTTT | CASSQGGGGVKTGELFF
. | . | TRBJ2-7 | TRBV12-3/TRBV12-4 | TGTGCCAGCAGTTTTGTGGGGAAGCAGTACTTC | CASSFVGKQYF
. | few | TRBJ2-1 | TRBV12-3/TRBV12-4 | TGTGCCAGCAGTTTAGCCGGGGGTTTTCTGGCTGAGCAGTTCTTC | CASSLAGGFLAEQFF
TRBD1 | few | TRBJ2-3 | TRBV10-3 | TGTGCCATCAGGGACAGGGGAGAAACAGATACGCAGTATTTT | CAIRDRGETDTQYF
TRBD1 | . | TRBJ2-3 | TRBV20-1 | TGCAGTGCTAGAGCCGGGACAGGGGGGACAGATACGCAGTATTTT | CSARAGTGGTDTQYF
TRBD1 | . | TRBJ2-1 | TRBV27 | TGTGCCAGCAGTTTAATGACAGGGTGGAACAATGAGCAGTTCTTC | CASSLMTGWNNEQFF
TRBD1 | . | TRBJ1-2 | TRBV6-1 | TGTGCCAGCAGGCCTCCATTCGACAGGGGCTATGGCTACACCTTC | CASRPPFDRGYGYTF
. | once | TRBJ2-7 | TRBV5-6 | TGTGCCAGCAGCTTGTTAGTGGACTCCTCCTACGAGCAGTACTTC | CASSLLVDSSYEQYF
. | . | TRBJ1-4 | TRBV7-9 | TGTGCCAGCAGCTTACGGGAACTGGATGAAAAACTGTTTTTT | CASSLRELDEKLFF
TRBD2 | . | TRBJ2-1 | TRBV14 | TGTGCCAGCAGCCAAGCCGCAAGACTAGCCGAGAATGAGCAGTTCTTC | CASSQAARLAENEQFF
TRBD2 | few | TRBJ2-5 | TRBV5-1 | TGCGCCAGCAGCTCCCTGCGGCGGGAGGACCAAGAGACCCAGTACTTC | CASSSLRREDQETQYF
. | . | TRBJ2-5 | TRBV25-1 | TGTGCCAGCAGTGAGGCGGGACGGGGTGGGGAGACCCAGTACTTC | CASSEAGRGGETQYF
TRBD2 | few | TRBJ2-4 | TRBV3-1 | TGTGCCAGCAGCCAAGTAGCGGGGGAGAACAAAAACATTCAGTACTTC | CASSQVAGENKNIQYF
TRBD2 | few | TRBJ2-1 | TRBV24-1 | TGTGCCACCAGTGACGGGGGACTAGCAGAGATACAGGAGCAGTTCTTC | CATSDGGLAEIQEQFF
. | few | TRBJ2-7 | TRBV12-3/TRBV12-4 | TGTGCCAGCAGTTTATATGGGACCTACGAGCAGTACTTC | CASSLYGTYEQYF
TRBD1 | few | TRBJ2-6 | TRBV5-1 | TGCGCCAGCAGCTCCTGGGACAGCGGGGCCAACGTCCTGACTTTC | CASSSWDSGANVLTF
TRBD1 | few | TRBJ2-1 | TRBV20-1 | TGCAGTGCTAGCGTCGGACAGGGAAGGAATGAGCAGTTCTTC | CSASVGQGRNEQFF
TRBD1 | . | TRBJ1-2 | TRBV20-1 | TGCAGTGCTAGCCCGACAGGGATGGATGGCTACACCTTC | CSASPTGMDGYTF
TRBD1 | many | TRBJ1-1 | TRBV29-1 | TGCAGCGCCAAAGGACAGGGTCACACTGAAGCTTTCTTT | CSAKGQGHTEAFF
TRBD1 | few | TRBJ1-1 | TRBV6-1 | TGTGCCAGCAGTGAATCGGGGACAGGGTCATCGTCAGCTTTCTTT | CASSESGTGSSSAFF
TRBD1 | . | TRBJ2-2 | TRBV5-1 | TGCGCCAGCAGACGCGGGACAGGGGCCCCAACATCCACCGGGGAGCTGTTTTTT | CASRRGTGAPTSTGELFF
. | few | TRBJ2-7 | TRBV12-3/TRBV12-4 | TGTGCCAGCAGTTTAGGGGGGACCCACCACTACGAGCAGTACTTC | CASSLGGTHHYEQYF
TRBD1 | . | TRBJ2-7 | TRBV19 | TGTGCCAGTACCCCCCGCGACAGGGCCTACGAGCAGTACTTC | CASTPRDRAYEQYF
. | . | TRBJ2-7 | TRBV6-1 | TGTGCCAGCAATCCGACAGGTCGCTACGAGCAGTACTTC | CASNPTGRYEQYF
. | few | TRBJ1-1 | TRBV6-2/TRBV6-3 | TGTGCCAGCGCCCAAGGGAAGAACACTGAAGCTTTCTTT | CASAQGKNTEAFF
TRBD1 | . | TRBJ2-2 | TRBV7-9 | TGTGCCAGCAGCACCCTAGGGACAGGGTACAAAGCCGGGGAGCTGTTTTTT | CASSTLGTGYKAGELFF
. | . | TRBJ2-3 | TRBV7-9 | TGTGCCAGCAGCTTACAGGATTACGGCACAGATACGCAGTATTTT | CASSLQDYGTDTQYF
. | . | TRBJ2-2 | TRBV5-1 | TGCGCCAGCAGTATGAGGAACGGGGAGCTGTTTTTT | CASSMRNGELFF
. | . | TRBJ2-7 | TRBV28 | TGTGCCAGCAGTTTGCCAACACCTCGGGAGCAGTACTTC | CASSLPTPREQYF
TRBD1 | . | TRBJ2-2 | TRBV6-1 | TGTGCCAGCAGTGGAGGACAGGCCGGGGAGCTGTTTTTT | CASSGGQAGELFF
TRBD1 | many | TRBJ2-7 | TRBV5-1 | TGCGCCAGCAGCTTAGGACAGGGGTTTTACGAGCAGTACTTC | CASSLGQGFYEQYF
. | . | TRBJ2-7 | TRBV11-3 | TGTGCCAGCAGCTTAACGGGGTCCTTAGAGGGCGAGCAGTACTTC | CASSLTGSLEGEQYF
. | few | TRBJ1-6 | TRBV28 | TGTGCCAGCAGTTTCCTGAATCGGGGGGGAAGAAATAATTCACCCCTCCACTTT | CASSFLNRGGRNNSPLHF
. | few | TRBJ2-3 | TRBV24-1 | TGTGCCACCAGTGACTCCAGGGAGGTCACAGATACGCAGTATTTT | CATSDSREVTDTQYF
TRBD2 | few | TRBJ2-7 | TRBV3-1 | TGTGCCAGCAGCCAAAATGTGGGACTAGCGGGAGAGCAGTACTTC | CASSQNVGLAGEQYF
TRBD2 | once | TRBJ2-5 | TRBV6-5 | TGTGCCAGCAGTTACTCGAGAGTTAGCGGGAGGGCCCAGGAGACCCAGTACTTC | CASSYSRVSGRAQETQYF
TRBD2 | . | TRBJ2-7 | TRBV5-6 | TGTGCCAGCAGCGCCGCGGGAGTCCGCTCCTACGAGCAGTACTTC | CASSAAGVRSYEQYF
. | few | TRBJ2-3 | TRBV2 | TGTGCCAGCAAGGCGGGTCTTCCCACAGATACACAGTATTTT | CASKAGLPTDTQYF